This T cell receptor (beta chain) is drawn from a study of CD8+ T cells in alopecia areata. The table lists this clone with a few counts. Stated treatment: oral pan-JAK inhibitor, 5-10 mg twice daily. RNA was isolated and reverse transcribed to cDNA, the sequencing template. Method: immunoSEQ multiplex PCR; TCRdb's copy keeps in-frame clones and lacks some. The sample gives about 130,000 clones, 50% to 65% of which show up once; less than 20% is in the top ten. Per germline, CDR1 MNHEY and CDR2 SMNVEV (reference sequence). The V segment lost 5 bases and the J segment 6 bases; nucleotides outside the gene matches: 21. This CDR3 spans 20 amino acids.

V and J are TRBV27 and TRBJ2-2; TRBD1 agrees at 10 bases. The material was CD8+ T cells sorted from blood, obtained at week 4, from a patient treated with tofacitinib. The clonotype originates from a human donor with alopecia areata. CDR3 sequence (DNA): TGTGCCAGCAGTCCCATTAGCCTCATCGTGGGACAGGGGACACCCGGGGAGCTGTTTTTT. This sequence encodes CASSPISLIVGQGTPGELFF.